The clone carrying this T cell receptor (beta chain) came up many times. Antigen specificity is unknown. This sample was taken from a study of T cells in Graves' hyperthyroidism and ophthalmopathy. Study-wide context: Peripheral blood samples were taken at initial diagnosis, prior to any treatment.

The study left out patients who had uncontrolled infection, other autoimmune disease, pregnancy or lactation. Regions amplified from RNA transcripts were the TCR beta CDR3 regions. First-round RT-PCR of the TCR CDR3 relied on the HTBI primer set. One entry per CDR3 protein results from TCRdb running MiXCR on the multiplex PCR reads. The sample lists about 400,000 distinct CDR3 sequences, over 11% occurring once. Study-wide results and limits: Most thyroid clonotypes with frequency above 0.001 were detected in blood.

Germline CDR1 SGHTA, CDR2 FQGNSA. The length of the CDR3 is 16 residues. V dropped 2 bases and J dropped 6; count of bases not matched to a gene: 8. Specimen: blood. The origin of this receptor is a man in his fifties with Graves' ophthalmopathy. The gene calls are TRBV7-2 and TRBJ2-3; TRBD2 aligns across 10 bases. CDR3 sequence: CASSLFGTSARDTQYF. CDR3 DNA: TGTGCCAGCAGCTTATTCGGGACTAGCGCCAGGGATACGCAGTATTTT.